This T cell receptor (beta chain) was profiled in a study of T cell changes during pregnancy in multiple sclerosis. This table comes from immunoSEQ multiplex PCR, and its TCRdb copy is limited to in-frame clones, with some not included. The data show approximately 40,000 clones, with about 89% seen just once and 0.51% held by the top ten. The length of the CDR3 is 16 residues. Germline V gene data show CDR1 as SGHVS and CDR2 as FNYEAQ. The ends lost 5 bases at V and 9 bases at J; junction bases unmatched: 13. The sequence was collected from a female donor with multiple sclerosis, enrolled in a pregnancy study. The sample here was CD4+ T cells from peripheral blood mononuclear cells, taken in the first trimester of pregnancy. The chain uses TRBV7-6 and TRBJ2-1, with 10 bases identical to TRBD1. The CDR3 reads CASSPIGQGGRIEQFF. The CDR3 region has the DNA TGTGCCAGCAGCCCCATTGGACAGGGGGGGCGAATTGAGCAGTTCTTC.